Each of the 18 T cell receptor beta chains below was sequenced from the same sample in a study of patients and donors after allogeneic stem cell transplantation. MiXCR, applied by TCRdb to the RT-PCR reads, yields one record per CDR3 protein. This sample has approximately 29,000 distinct CDR3 sequences, with more than 35% found just once. Material: blood, either unsorted or a sorted T cell fraction (not recorded which). The receptors come from a human donor who was either an allogeneic HSCT recipient or a stem cell or donor lymphocyte infusion donor (not recorded which). It is not recorded whose cells these are; they may come from a transplant donor.

This chain links TRBV20-1 with TRBJ2-7, with 8 bases that match TRBD2. V trimming: 5 bases; J trimming: 0 bases; junction bases outside the gene matches: 9. The CDR3 runs to 15 residues. The germline V gene encodes CDR1 DFQATT and CDR2 SNEGSKA (reference sequence). CDR3: CSAGTSGQSSYEQYF. For the CDR3, the DNA is TGCAGTGCTGGAACTAGCGGCCAGAGCTCCTACGAGCAGTACTTC.

The J gene is TRBJ1-2, the V gene TRBV11-2, with D hard to call. The germline V and J ends were trimmed by 4 bases and 4 bases, with 7 bases remaining between them. This CDR3 is built from 12 residues. Germline CDR1 reads SGHAT; CDR2 reads FQNNGV. CDR3 amino acids: CASSSSPYGYTF. CDR3 coding DNA: TGTGCCAGCAGCTCTAGCCCCTATGGCTACACCTTC. The whole variable domain, filled in from reference TRBV11-2 and TRBJ1-2, reads EAGVAQSPRYKIIEKRQSVAFWCNPISGHATLYWYQQILGQGPKLLIQFQNNGVVDDSQLPKDRFSAERLKGVDSTLKIQPAKLEDSAVYLCASSSSPYGYTFGSGTRLTVV.

This clonotype was seen more than once but under ten times. The rearrangement uses TRBV20-1 and TRBJ2-2, with a weak D call TRBD1 (5 bases). V lost 2 bases and J 1 base, leaving 5 bases between the germline ends. CDR1 and CDR2 (germline): DFQATT, SNEGSKA (reference sequence). The CDR3 is made up of 13 amino acids. The CDR3 spells CSARQGNTGELFF. The CDR3, as DNA: TGCAGTGCTAGACAGGGGAACACCGGGGAGCTGTTTTTT.

The gene calls are TRBV30 and TRBJ1-4; D is ambiguous. Trimming left V 2 bases short and J 0 bases short, with 7 bases between. This CDR3 has 14 residues. Germline CDR1 GTSNPN, CDR2 SVGIG (reference sequence). As DNA, the CDR3 is TGTGCCTGGAGTCAATATCCAACTAATGAAAAACTGTTTTTT. Translation gives CAWSQYPTNEKLFF.

V is TRBV4-3 and J is TRBJ2-2; tentative D call: TRBD1 (6 bases). Germline V gene sequence: CDR1 LGHNA, CDR2 YSLEER. Trimming shortened V by 1 base and J by 6 bases, and 15 bases separated the two germline ends. There are 16 residues in the CDR3. For the CDR3, the DNA is TGCGCCAGCAGCCAAGGAAATTTTGCAGGGGCCGGGGAGCTGTTTTTT. This gives the protein CASSQGNFAGAGELFF.

The genes are TRBV7-2 and TRBJ1-5; no clear D. Germline lookup yields CDR1 SGHTA and CDR2 FQGNSA. Trimming removed 2 bases at V and 6 bases at J, with 8 bases between. The CDR3 has 13 amino acids. Here the CDR3 DNA reads TGTGCCAGCAGCTTAATCGTAGGTCAGCCCCAGCATTTT. Translating it yields CASSLIVGQPQHF.

V usage is TRBV20-1 and J usage is TRBJ2-1, with 10 bases aligning to TRBD2. The ends lost 6 bases at V and 7 bases at J; junction bases unmatched: 9. This CDR3 spans 14 amino acids. CDR1 and CDR2 from the germline V gene are DFQATT and SNEGSKA (reference sequence). CDR3 in DNA: TGCAGTGCCTCTAGCGGGGGTAACTGGAATGAGCAGTTCTTC. This sequence encodes CSASSGGNWNEQFF.

This clonotype was seen a few times. The rearrangement links TRBV29-1 to TRBJ1-2; the D gene is possibly TRBD1 (5 bases). There are 13 residues in the CDR3. Germline values: CDR1 SQVTM, CDR2 ANQGSEA. Trimming removed 4 bases at V and 2 bases at J, with 11 bases between. This CDR3 reads CSVGMGPNYGYTF. CDR3 coding DNA: TGCAGCGTTGGGATGGGGCCCAACTATGGCTACACCTTC. The variable domain in full, with the rest retrieved from reference TRBV29-1 and TRBJ1-2, is SAVISQKPSRDICQRGTSLTIQCQVDSQVTMMFWYRQQPGQSLTLIATANQGSEATYESGFVIDKFPISRPNLTFSTLTVSNMSPEDSSIYLCSVGMGPNYGYTFGSGTRLTVV.

The chain couples TRBV20-1 to TRBJ1-1; D remains ambiguous. Trimming left V 0 bases short and J 3 bases short, with 11 bases between. CDR3 size: 14 residues. Per the germline V gene, CDR1 is DFQATT and CDR2 is SNEGSKA (reference sequence). In nucleotides, the CDR3 is TGCAGTGCTAGAGATTCCCAGAGCCACACTGAAGCTTTCTTT. Encoded protein: CSARDSQSHTEAFF.

The sample holds a few counts of this clonotype. The chain is built from TRBV9 and TRBJ2-1, with a tentative D call TRBD1 (5 bases). Germline assignment: CDR1 SGDLS and CDR2 YYNGEE. The CDR3 spans 16 residues. The V gene lost 6 bases and the J gene lost 5 bases, with 21 bases spanning the gap. Here the CDR3 reads CASNPLGPGAHNEQFF. The CDR3 region has the DNA TGTGCCAGCAACCCCTTGGGGCCTGGGGCACACAATGAGCAGTTCTTC.

This clonotype has a single count. The chain links TRBV12-3 or TRBV12-4 to TRBJ2-3; TRBD2 aligns across 10 bases. The J segment lost 2 bases and the V segment lost 3 bases, leaving 11 bases of the junction unmatched. The CDR3 extends over 18 amino acids. The CDR3 is CASSFSPSGSWDTDTQYF. The CDR3 coding sequence is TGTGCCAGCAGTTTCTCTCCTAGCGGGAGTTGGGACACAGATACGCAGTATTTT.

As for this clonotype: The junction departs from the called germline gene at one end, perhaps through a read error. The rearrangement joins TRBV27 to TRBJ2-1, with D possibly matching TRBD2 (7 bases). There are 15 residues in the CDR3. Germline V gene data show CDR1 as MNHEY and CDR2 as SMNVEV (reference sequence). The DNA of the CDR3 is TGTGACAGCAGTAGAGAGGGGGAGGGCCTCAGTGAGCAGTTCTTC. Amino acids: CDSSREGEGLSEQFF.

The rearrangement links TRBV7-2 to TRBJ2-1, with D tentatively TRBD1 (6 bases). V shed 1 base and J shed 6 bases, with 10 bases lying between them. Looked up from germline, CDR1 is SGHTA and CDR2 is FQGNSA. The CDR3 is made up of 14 amino acids. CDR3 in amino acids: CASSLVAGVNEQFF. CDR3 sequence (DNA): TGTGCCAGCAGCTTAGTAGCAGGGGTCAATGAGCAGTTCTTC. The entire variable domain, with the rest obtained from reference TRBV7-2 and TRBJ2-1, is as follows: GAGVSQSPSNKVTEKGKDVELRCDPISGHTALYWYRQSLGQGLEFLIYFQGNSAPDKSGLPSDRFSAERTGGSVSTLTIQRTQQEDSAVYLCASSLVAGVNEQFFGPGTRLTVL.

The V and J genes are TRBV7-2 and TRBJ1-2; no reliable D call. In germline, CDR1 is SGHTA, CDR2 FQGNSA. The V end lost 2 bases, the J end lost 6 bases, and 4 bases lay between the germline ends. CDR3 size: 11 residues. This CDR3 reads CASSLRDGYTF. Here the CDR3 DNA reads TGTGCCAGCAGCTTAAGGGATGGCTACACCTTC.

In DNA form, the CDR3 reads TGTGCCAGCAGCACCGCAGGGTCCACTGAAGCTTTCTTT. Amino acid sequence: CASSTAGSTEAFF. The V call is TRBV11-2, the J call TRBJ1-1; weak D call: TRBD1 (5 bases). This CDR3 is 13 amino acids long. Between the trimmed V and J ends, which lost 5 bases and 4 bases, there was a span of 11 bases. Germline-derived CDR1 and CDR2 are SGHAT and FQNNGV.

This chain links TRBV4-3 with TRBJ2-1; 10 bases agree with TRBD2. The V segment lost 3 bases and the J segment 8 bases; nucleotides outside the gene matches: 7. Per germline, CDR1 LGHNA and CDR2 YSLEER. The CDR3 loop spans 15 amino acids. CDR3 loop: CASSHQLAGIYEQFF. As DNA, the CDR3 is TGCGCCAGCAGCCACCAACTAGCGGGGATCTATGAGCAGTTCTTC.

This clonotype was counted only a few times. The chain carries TRBV20-1 and TRBJ1-5; D is ambiguous. Germline assignment: CDR1 DFQATT and CDR2 SNEGSKA (reference sequence). Trimming cost V 3 bases and J 0 bases, with 6 bases left between them. The CDR3 is 13 amino acids. This CDR3 is CSARVNSNQPQHF. DNA for the CDR3: TGCAGTGCTAGGGTTAATAGCAATCAGCCCCAGCATTTT.

This clonotype was observed a few times. This rearrangement joins TRBV12-3 or TRBV12-4 to TRBJ1-4; 8 positions agree with TRBD1. V gave up 6 bases and J gave up 5 bases; unmatched junction bases: 8. The CDR3 extends over 15 amino acids. CDR3 protein: CASRPGTGANEKLFF. The CDR3 DNA is TGTGCCAGCAGGCCGGGGACAGGCGCGAATGAAAAACTGTTTTTT.